The clone carrying this TCR beta chain was picked up a small number of times. What it recognizes is unknown. These data come from a study of cytomegalovirus exposure and HLA in healthy donors. The study's findings and limits: The study flagged approximately 180 TCR beta chains as cytomegalovirus-associated.

With 60 Vbeta and 13 Jbeta primers, the PCR was carried out. Some clones are missing from TCRdb's copy, which holds only in-frame ones; the method was immunoSEQ multiplex PCR. The profile shows fewer than 200,000 clones, roughly 67% of them singletons. The TCR originated in a woman younger than 30 in good health and CMV-seropositive. The sample was PBMCs.

Here the CDR3 DNA reads TGTGCCAGCAGCTTGATACGGGTTTCCTACGAGCAGTACTTC. This codes for CASSLIRVSYEQYF. V and J are TRBV5-8 and TRBJ2-5; D remains unclear. The end of the DNA aligns better with TRBJ2-7, so the J call may be wrong. From germline, CDR1 is SGHTS and CDR2 YDEGEE. The CDR3 extends over 14 amino acids.